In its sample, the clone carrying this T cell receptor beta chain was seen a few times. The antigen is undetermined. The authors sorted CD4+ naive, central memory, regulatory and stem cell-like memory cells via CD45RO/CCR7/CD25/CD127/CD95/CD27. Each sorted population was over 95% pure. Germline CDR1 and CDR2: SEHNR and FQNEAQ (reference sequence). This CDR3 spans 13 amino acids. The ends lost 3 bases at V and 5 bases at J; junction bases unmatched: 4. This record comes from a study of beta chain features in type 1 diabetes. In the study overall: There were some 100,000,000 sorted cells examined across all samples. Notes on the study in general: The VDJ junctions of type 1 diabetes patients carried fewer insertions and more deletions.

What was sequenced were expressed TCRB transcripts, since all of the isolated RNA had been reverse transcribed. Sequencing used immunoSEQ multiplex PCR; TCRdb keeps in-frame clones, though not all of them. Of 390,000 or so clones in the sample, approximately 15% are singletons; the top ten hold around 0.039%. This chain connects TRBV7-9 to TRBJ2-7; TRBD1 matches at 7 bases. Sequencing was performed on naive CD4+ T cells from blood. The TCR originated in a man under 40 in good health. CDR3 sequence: CASSFDREHEQYV. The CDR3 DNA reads TGTGCCAGCAGCTTTGACAGGGAACACGAGCAGTACGTC.